These 15 T cell receptor beta chains were all obtained from the same sample, sequenced in a study of blood T cell repertoires in COVID-19. Generated by immunoSEQ multiplex PCR, the TCRdb table keeps only in-frame clones and is missing some. The sample shows roughly 81,000 clones, about 85% of them seen only once. Sample: peripheral blood. Receptors were obtained from a woman aged 80 or over with COVID-19, enrolled during active disease.

Details on this clone: A read error may account for a junction end that differs from germline. The V call is TRBV7-8, the J call TRBJ2-2, with D tentatively TRBD2 (5 bases). The germline V gene has CDR1 SGHVS and CDR2 FQNEAQ. The CDR3 runs to 14 residues. In DNA, the CDR3 is TGTGCCAGCAGCCGAGGGCGGAACATCGGGGAGCTGTTTTTT. Protein: CASSRGRNIGELFF.

The gene calls are TRBV30 and TRBJ1-1, with 7 positions matching TRBD1. Germline lookup yields CDR1 GTSNPN and CDR2 SVGIG (reference sequence). This CDR3 is 15 amino acids long. V dropped 0 bases and J dropped 5; count of bases not matched to a gene: 9. The CDR3 sequence: CAWSVQGGGWTEAFF. The CDR3, as DNA: TGTGCCTGGAGTGTTCAAGGGGGCGGTTGGACTGAAGCTTTCTTT.

A few counts support this clone. J is TRBJ1-1 and V is TRBV18, with D possibly matching TRBD1 (6 bases). This CDR3 comprises 15 residues. Germline V gene lookup returns CDR1 KGHSH and CDR2 LQKENI. V lost 0 bases and J lost 5, with 13 bases in between. CDR3 amino acids: CASSPPSDRRTEAFF. The CDR3 coding sequence is TGTGCCAGCTCACCACCTTCGGACAGAAGGACTGAAGCTTTCTTT.

The J gene is TRBJ2-7, the V gene TRBV9, with 10 bases lining up with TRBD2. The CDR3 contains 16 residues. The germline CDR1 and CDR2 sequences are SGDLS and YYNGEE. Unmatched junction bases numbered 11, after V lost 2 bases and J lost 6 bases. This CDR3 is CASSVGPGTSVTEQYF. CDR3 in DNA: TGTGCCAGCAGCGTTGGGCCGGGGACTAGCGTAACCGAGCAGTACTTC.

This clone was picked up one time. The chain combines TRBV18 with TRBJ2-1, with TRBD2 identical over 9 bases. This CDR3 spans 17 amino acids. The J segment lost 6 bases and the V segment lost 6 bases, leaving 15 bases of the junction unmatched. Germline V CDR1 and CDR2: KGHSH, LQKENI. The CDR3 nucleotides are TGTGCCAGCTCGGCTCCCCTAGCGGGGCTTGGAGGCAATGAGCAGTTCTTC. The encoded protein is CASSAPLAGLGGNEQFF.

This chain links TRBV10-1 with TRBJ1-1, with TRBD1 matching 8 bases. The CDR3 covers 15 residues. V shed 6 bases and J 6 bases; nucleotides not matched to a gene: 12. Looked up from germline, CDR1 is WNHNN and CDR2 is SYGVQD (reference sequence). CDR3 in amino acids: CASSRQGQGKAEAFF. The CDR3, as DNA: TGCGCCAGCAGCCGACAAGGACAGGGTAAAGCTGAAGCTTTCTTT.

This chain's CDR3 is CSVGWQSYGYTF. The CDR3 DNA reads TGCAGCGTTGGTTGGCAGTCCTATGGCTACACCTTC. V usage is TRBV29-1 and J usage is TRBJ1-2, with no clear D. The germline CDR1 and CDR2 sequences are SQVTM and ANQGSEA. The V and J ends lost 4 bases and 4 bases respectively, with 10 bases between them. The CDR3 is made up of 12 amino acids.

The chain employs TRBV18 and TRBJ2-3, with 8 bases identical to TRBD2. The CDR3 has 16 amino acids. With 3 bases clipped from V and 4 bases from J, the junction kept 9 bases outside the gene matches. Germline V lookup: CDR1 KGHSH, CDR2 LQKENI. The CDR3 region has the DNA TGTGCCAGCTCACCGTGGAGCGGGAGCATGTCAGATACGCAGTATTTT. Protein product: CASSPWSGSMSDTQYF.

The count of this clone is one. The gene calls are TRBV5-4 and TRBJ2-1, with TRBD2 identical over 10 bases. Germline assignment: CDR1 SGHNT and CDR2 YYREEE (reference sequence). The CDR3 is 17 amino acids. The ends lost 4 bases at V and 0 bases at J; junction bases unmatched: 7. Here the CDR3 reads CASSPTSGPSSYNEQFF. The CDR3 coding sequence is TGTGCCAGCAGCCCGACTAGCGGGCCGAGCTCCTACAATGAGCAGTTCTTC.

V gene TRBV12-5 combines with J gene TRBJ1-5, with unresolved D. CDR1 and CDR2 from the germline V gene are LGHNT and FRNRAP. This CDR3 has 17 residues. V lost 0 bases and J lost 7, with 19 bases in between. CDR3 DNA sequence: TGTGCTAGTGGTTTGGTACCCTTTGGAGGGTCTAAACAGCCCCAGCATTTT. Protein: CASGLVPFGGSKQPQHF.

The chain has TRBV10-2 and TRBJ2-5; TRBD2 matches at 7 bases. V dropped 9 bases and J dropped 5; count of bases not matched to a gene: 9. CDR3 length: 13 amino acids. Germline V lookup: CDR1 WSHSY, CDR2 SAAADI. As DNA, the CDR3 is TGCGCCAGTTCACCGACTAGCCCGGAGACCCAGTACTTC. This codes for CASSPTSPETQYF.

The genes are TRBV5-5 and TRBJ1-1; the D is unclear. CDR1 and CDR2 (germline): SGHKS, YYEKEE (reference sequence). This CDR3 is 15 amino acids long. V lost 4 bases and J 1 base, leaving 14 bases between the germline ends. The CDR3 region is CASSGPGAANTEAFF. The CDR3 DNA reads as TGTGCCAGCAGCGGACCGGGAGCGGCGAACACTGAAGCTTTCTTT. Complete variable domain (other parts from reference TRBV5-5 and TRBJ1-1): DAGVTQSPTHLIKTRGQQVTLRCSPISGHKSVSWYQQVLGQGPQFIFQYYEKEERGRGNFPDRFSARQFPNYSSELNVNALLLGDSALYLCASSGPGAANTEAFFGQGTRLTVV.

This chain links TRBV19 with TRBJ1-2; D unclear. V lost 8 bases, J lost 2 bases, and 9 bases lay in between. The CDR3 is 12 amino acids. CDR1 and CDR2 from the germline V gene are LNHDA and SQIVND (reference sequence). The CDR3: CASVSFNYGYTF. The DNA of the CDR3 is TGTGCCAGTGTGAGCTTCAACTATGGCTACACCTTC.

This sequence joins TRBV6-5 and TRBJ2-7; 13 positions agree with TRBD2. This CDR3 has 14 amino acids. V lost 8 bases to trimming and J lost 9 bases; unmatched junction nucleotides: 10. Germline lookup yields CDR1 MNHEY and CDR2 SVGAGI. The CDR3 spells CASVPGLAGLGQYF. In nucleotides, the CDR3 is TGTGCCAGCGTTCCGGGACTAGCGGGATTGGGGCAGTACTTC.

The chain joins TRBV29-1 to TRBJ2-7; 8 bases match TRBD1. The V gene's germline CDR1 is SQVTM and CDR2 ANQGSEA. This CDR3 is 16 amino acids long. The V segment lost 1 base and the J segment 2 bases; nucleotides outside the gene matches: 10. This chain's CDR3 is CSVEAGQDRAPYEQYF. The CDR3 region has the DNA TGCAGCGTTGAAGCCGGCCAGGACAGGGCGCCCTACGAGCAGTACTTC.